These 13 T cell receptor beta chains were sequenced from one sample in a study of blood T cell repertoires in COVID-19. Libraries were prepared by immunoSEQ multiplex PCR; TCRdb keeps only in-frame clonotypes and omits some of them. The sample lists roughly 200,000 clones, 70% to 90% occurring once. The specimen was peripheral blood. The receptors stem from a man in his fifties with COVID-19, enrolled during active disease.

The rearrangement links TRBV15 to TRBJ1-6; possible D gene TRBD1, 5 bases. V was shortened by 5 bases and J by 5 bases, with 19 bases between the two germline ends. Per germline, CDR1 LNHNV and CDR2 YYDKDF (reference sequence). This CDR3 comprises 17 residues. DNA of the CDR3: TGTGCCACCAGCGGGGCGCTCCGTGGGTCCGATAATTCACCCCTCCACTTT. Encoded protein: CATSGALRGSDNSPLHF.

The chain joins TRBV9 to TRBJ1-1; 8 bases line up with TRBD1. This CDR3 contains 15 residues. J was trimmed by 6 bases and V by 0 bases; bases with no gene match: 7. Germline CDR1 reads SGDLS; CDR2 reads YYNGEE. The CDR3 DNA reads TGTGCCAGCAGCGTAGGTTCAGGGGGCCTGGCTGAAGCTTTCTTT. It translates to CASSVGSGGLAEAFF.

This clone was seen many times. The CDR3 DNA is TGTGCCAGCAGTCCCCGCGACAATCAGCCCCAGCATTTT. Its translation: CASSPRDNQPQHF. The gene calls are TRBV6-2 or TRBV6-3 and TRBJ1-5, with unresolved D. There are 13 residues in the CDR3. Trimming pared 5 bases from V and 3 bases from J, leaving 8 bases between. Germline V gene sequence: CDR1 MNHEY, CDR2 SVGEGT.

The chain recombines TRBV7-9 with TRBJ1-1; TRBD1 might be the D (6 bases). The CDR3 sequence is 14 residues long. The ends were cut back, 6 bases at V and 4 bases at J, with 15 bases in the middle. Germline V gene data show CDR1 as SEHNR and CDR2 as FQNEAQ (reference sequence). CDR3 amino acids: CASSSKGGTTEAFF. In nucleotides, the CDR3 is TGTGCCAGCAGTTCAAAAGGGGGTACCACTGAAGCTTTCTTT.

The rearrangement joins TRBV6-5 to TRBJ1-2, with a possible D match to TRBD1 (5 bases). CDR3 length: 14 amino acids. The germline V and J ends were trimmed by 8 bases and 2 bases, with 15 bases remaining between them. Germline-derived CDR1 and CDR2 are MNHEY and SVGAGI. In nucleotides, the CDR3 is TGTGCCAGCTACCGACAGACGGCAAACTATGGCTACACCTTC. Its protein product is CASYRQTANYGYTF.

In its sample, this clone was seen once. The V call is TRBV6-5, the J call TRBJ2-7; D is perhaps TRBD1 (5 bases). Trimming left V 7 bases short and J 5 bases short, with 9 bases between. CDR1 MNHEY and CDR2 SVGAGI come from the germline V gene. The CDR3 spans 11 residues. DNA of the CDR3: TGTGCCAGCAAAGGGGTAAACGAGCAGTACTTC. It encodes CASKGVNEQYF.

The rearrangement uses TRBV5-1 and TRBJ2-5; TRBD2 agrees at 14 bases. This CDR3 comprises 17 residues. CDR1 and CDR2 from the germline V gene are SGHRS and YFSETQ. The junction had 10 bases not matched to a gene; V was cut back by 4 bases and J by 5 bases. CDR3 coding DNA: TGCGCCAGCAGCCTCCTAGGGACTAGCGGGAGCCGGGAGACCCAGTACTTC. Encoded protein: CASSLLGTSGSRETQYF.

As DNA, the CDR3 is TGTGCCAGTAGTGCGGGACAGGGCGGCGAGCAGTACTTC. It specifies CASSAGQGGEQYF. V gene TRBV19 combines with J gene TRBJ2-7, with 9 bases aligning to TRBD1. Germline V gene sequence: CDR1 LNHDA, CDR2 SQIVND (reference sequence). Trimming took 5 bases from V and 6 from J; bases not matched to a gene: 5. CDR3 length equals 13 residues.

V usage is TRBV29-1 and J usage is TRBJ2-5, with TRBD2 matching over 8 bases. V lost 7 bases and J lost 3; bases outside the gene matches: 16. This CDR3 comprises 16 residues. Germline V lookup: CDR1 SQVTM, CDR2 ANQGSEA. CDR3 in amino acids: CSAQRRWLAGEETQYF. In nucleotides, the CDR3 is TGCAGCGCCCAACGGAGGTGGCTAGCGGGTGAAGAGACCCAGTACTTC.

The chain joins TRBV6-4 to TRBJ2-7, with a possible D match to TRBD2 (6 bases). This CDR3 region has 13 residues. CDR1 is MRHNA, CDR2 SNTAGT, per germline. Trimming removed 4 bases at V and 3 bases at J, with 10 bases between. The DNA of the CDR3 is TGTGCCAGCAGTGCCGCTAGCGTCTACGAGCAGTACTTC. It codes for CASSAASVYEQYF.

The V gene is TRBV7-2, the J gene TRBJ1-3; TRBD1 is a possible D gene (5 bases). In germline, CDR1 is SGHTA, CDR2 FQGNSA. V was trimmed by 2 bases and J by 1 base, leaving 9 bases between them. CDR3 length equals 15 residues. The CDR3 DNA reads as TGTGCCAGCAGCTTAATGGCAGGGTCTGGAAACACCATATATTTT. It translates to CASSLMAGSGNTIYF.

The V call is TRBV5-6, the J call TRBJ2-4, with TRBD1 matching over 7 bases. With V trimmed by 4 bases and J by 0 bases, 4 bases remained unmatched. Germline CDR1 SGHDT, CDR2 YYEEEE. CDR3 length: 15 residues. The CDR3 coding sequence is TGTGCCAGCAGCACCGGGACAGTAGCCAAAAACATTCAGTACTTC. It is translated as CASSTGTVAKNIQYF.

The CDR3 sequence is CASSLVGGSQETQYF. CDR3 DNA sequence: TGTGCCAGCAGCTTGGTCGGCGGTTCACAAGAGACCCAGTACTTC. This chain joins TRBV5-4 and TRBJ2-5; the D is unclear. The CDR3 sequence is 15 residues long. The ends were cut back, 0 bases at V and 2 bases at J, with 11 bases in the middle. CDR1 is SGHNT, CDR2 YYREEE, per germline (reference sequence).